The 3 T cell receptor beta chains presented below share a single source sample, sequenced in a study of T cell responses to AZD1222 COVID-19 vaccine. Assay: immunoSEQ multiplex PCR; the TCRdb copy retains only in-frame clones and omits some. The sample shows some 97,000 clones, approximately 87% of them seen only once. This specimen consisted of peripheral blood, obtained on day 0 of AZD1222 vaccination. The receptors stem from an adult in good health.

The genes are TRBV28 and TRBJ1-1; maybe TRBD1 (5 bases). This CDR3 spans 16 amino acids. Per the germline V gene, CDR1 is MDHEN and CDR2 is SYDVKM. Trimming left V 5 bases short and J 3 bases short, with 19 bases between. The CDR3: CASSILPRGGDTEAFF. DNA of the CDR3: TGTGCCAGCAGTATCCTTCCTCGGGGGGGTGACACTGAAGCTTTCTTT.

CDR3 nucleotides: TGTGCCAGCAGTTTCCAGGATGGTGAAAAACTGTTTTTT. It encodes CASSFQDGEKLFF. The chain combines TRBV12-3 or TRBV12-4 with TRBJ1-4; D is unclear. Trimming took 3 bases from V and 7 from J, leaving 9 bases between them. CDR3 length: 13 amino acids.

J is TRBJ2-7 and V is TRBV12-3 or TRBV12-4; TRBD2 is a possible D gene (5 bases). V was shortened by 3 bases and J by 2 bases, with 8 bases between the two germline ends. CDR3 length: 13 amino acids. The CDR3 sequence: CASSFGDPYEQYF. The CDR3, as DNA: TGTGCCAGCAGTTTCGGGGATCCCTACGAGCAGTACTTC.